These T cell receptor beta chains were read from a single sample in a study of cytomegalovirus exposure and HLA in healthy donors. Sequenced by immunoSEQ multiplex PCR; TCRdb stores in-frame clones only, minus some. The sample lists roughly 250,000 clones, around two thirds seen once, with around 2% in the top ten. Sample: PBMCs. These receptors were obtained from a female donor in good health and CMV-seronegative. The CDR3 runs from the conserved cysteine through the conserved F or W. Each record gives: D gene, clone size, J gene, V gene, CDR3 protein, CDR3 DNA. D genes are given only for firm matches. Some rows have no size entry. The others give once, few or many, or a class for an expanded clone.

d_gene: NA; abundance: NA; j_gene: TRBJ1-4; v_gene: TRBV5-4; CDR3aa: CASSFTGGAERGKLFF; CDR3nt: TGTGCCAGCAGCTTCACCGGGGGGGCAGAGAGAGGAAAACTGTTTTTT
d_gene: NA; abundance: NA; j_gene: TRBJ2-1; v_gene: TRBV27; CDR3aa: CASSFSIEGLYNEQFF; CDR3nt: TGTGCCAGCAGTTTTTCGATTGAGGGACTCTACAATGAGCAGTTCTTC
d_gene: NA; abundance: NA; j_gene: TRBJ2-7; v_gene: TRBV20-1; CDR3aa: CSAFQGYEQYF; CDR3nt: TGCAGTGCTTTCCAGGGCTACGAGCAGTACTTC
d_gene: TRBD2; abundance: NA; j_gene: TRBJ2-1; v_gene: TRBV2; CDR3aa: CASSELTAGGRNEQFF; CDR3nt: TGTGCCAGCAGTGAATTGACTGCGGGAGGGAGGAATGAGCAGTTCTTC
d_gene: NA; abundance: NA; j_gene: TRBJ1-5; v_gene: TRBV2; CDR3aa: CASSPTVDSNQPQHF; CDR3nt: TGTGCCAGCAGTCCAACGGTCGATAGCAATCAGCCCCAGCATTTT
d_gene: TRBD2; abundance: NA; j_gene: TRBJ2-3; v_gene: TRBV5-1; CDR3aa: CASSLYSGTRDTQYF; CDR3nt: TGCGCCAGCAGCTTGTACAGCGGGACTAGGGATACGCAGTATTTT
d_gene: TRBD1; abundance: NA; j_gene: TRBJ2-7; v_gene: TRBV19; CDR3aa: CASSRRGQYEQYF; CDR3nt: TGTGCCAGTAGTAGAAGGGGGCAGTACGAGCAGTACTTC
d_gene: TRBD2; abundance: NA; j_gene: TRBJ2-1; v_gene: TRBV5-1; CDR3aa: CASSLPGLNNEQFF; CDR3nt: TGCGCCAGCAGCTTGCCGGGACTAAACAATGAGCAGTTCTTC
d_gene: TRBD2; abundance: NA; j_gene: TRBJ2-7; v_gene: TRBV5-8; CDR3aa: CASSPRTSRDEQYF; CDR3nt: TGTGCCAGCAGCCCCAGGACTAGCCGGGACGAGCAGTACTTC
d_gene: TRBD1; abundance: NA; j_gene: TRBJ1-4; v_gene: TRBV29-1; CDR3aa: CSVPTGGNEKLFF; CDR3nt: TGCAGCGTGCCGACAGGGGGTAATGAAAAACTGTTTTTT
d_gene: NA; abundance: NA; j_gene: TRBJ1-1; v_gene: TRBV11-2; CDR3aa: CASSYGLTLNTEAFF; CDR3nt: TGTGCCAGCAGCTATGGCCTCACGCTGAACACTGAAGCTTTCTTT
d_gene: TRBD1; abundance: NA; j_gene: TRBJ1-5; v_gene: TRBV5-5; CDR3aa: CASSPEGGAGNQPQHF; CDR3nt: TGTGCCAGCAGCCCCGAAGGGGGCGCGGGCAATCAGCCCCAGCATTTT
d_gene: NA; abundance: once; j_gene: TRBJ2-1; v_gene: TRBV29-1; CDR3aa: CSVASNEQFF; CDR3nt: TGCAGCGTTGCCAGTAATGAGCAGTTCTTC
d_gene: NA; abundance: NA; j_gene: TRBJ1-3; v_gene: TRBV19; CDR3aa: CASYGVKRNTIYF; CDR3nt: TGTGCCAGTTACGGGGTCAAGAGAAACACCATATATTTT
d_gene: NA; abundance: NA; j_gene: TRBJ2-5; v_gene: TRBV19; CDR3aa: CASSIFATEETQYF; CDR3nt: TGTGCCAGTAGTATATTTGCGACAGAAGAGACCCAGTACTTC
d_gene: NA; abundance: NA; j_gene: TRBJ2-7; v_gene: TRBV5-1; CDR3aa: CASMSGGFVDEQYF; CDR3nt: TGCGCCAGCATGAGTGGGGGGTTCGTGGACGAGCAGTACTTC
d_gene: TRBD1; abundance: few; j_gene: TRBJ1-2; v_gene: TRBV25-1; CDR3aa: CASSPGQGPSIYGYTF; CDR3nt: TGTGCCAGCAGCCCGGGACAGGGGCCCTCCATCTATGGCTACACCTTC
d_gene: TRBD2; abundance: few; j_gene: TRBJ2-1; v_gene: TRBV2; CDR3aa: CASSYPRGLADNLSSYNEQFF; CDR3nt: TGTGCCAGCAGTTACCCCCGGGGACTAGCGGACAACCTAAGCTCCTACAATGAGCAGTTCTTC
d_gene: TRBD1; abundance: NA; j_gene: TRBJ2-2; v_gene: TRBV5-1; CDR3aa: CASSLDVIDRAGELFF; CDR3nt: TGCGCCAGCAGCTTAGATGTAATAGACAGGGCCGGGGAGCTGTTTTTT
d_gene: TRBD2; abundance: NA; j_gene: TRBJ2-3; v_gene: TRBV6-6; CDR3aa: CASSAAGETDTQYF; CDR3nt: TGTGCCAGCAGTGCAGCGGGAGAAACAGATACGCAGTATTTT
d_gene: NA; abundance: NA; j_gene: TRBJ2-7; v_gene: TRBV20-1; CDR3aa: CSAPDSGEQYF; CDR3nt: TGCAGTGCACCGGACAGTGGCGAGCAGTACTTC
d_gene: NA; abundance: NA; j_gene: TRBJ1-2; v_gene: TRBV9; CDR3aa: CASSVDGLPYGYTF; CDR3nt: TGTGCCAGCAGCGTCGATGGACTCCCCTATGGCTACACCTTC
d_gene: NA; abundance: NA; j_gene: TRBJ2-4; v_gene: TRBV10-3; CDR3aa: CAIGPVQATKNIQYF; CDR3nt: TGTGCCATCGGCCCAGTCCAGGCCACCAAAAACATTCAGTACTTC
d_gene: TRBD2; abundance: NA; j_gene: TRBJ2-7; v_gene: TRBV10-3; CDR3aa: CAISGLAGGEGDEQYF; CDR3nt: TGTGCCATCAGTGGGTTAGCGGGAGGAGAGGGGGACGAGCAGTACTTC
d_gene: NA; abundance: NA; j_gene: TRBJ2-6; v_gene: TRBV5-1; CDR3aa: CASSLRQVLSGANVLTF; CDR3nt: TGCGCCAGCAGCCTCCGACAGGTCCTATCTGGGGCCAACGTCCTGACTTTC
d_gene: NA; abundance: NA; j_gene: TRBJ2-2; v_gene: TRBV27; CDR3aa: CASSLSFRTVNTGELFF; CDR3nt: TGTGCCAGCAGTTTAAGCTTCAGGACAGTGAACACCGGGGAGCTGTTTTTT
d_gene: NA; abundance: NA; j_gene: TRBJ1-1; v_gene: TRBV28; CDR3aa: CASALTAWNTEAFF; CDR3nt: TGTGCCAGCGCTTTGACAGCCTGGAACACTGAAGCTTTCTTT
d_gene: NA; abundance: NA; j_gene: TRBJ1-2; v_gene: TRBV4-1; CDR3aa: CASSQVSRPGYGYTF; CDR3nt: TGCGCCAGCAGCCAAGTCTCTAGGCCCGGTTATGGCTACACCTTC
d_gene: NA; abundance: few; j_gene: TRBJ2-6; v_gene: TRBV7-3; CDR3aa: CASSSKGTGANVLTF; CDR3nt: TGTGCCAGCAGCTCGAAGGGGACTGGGGCCAACGTCCTGACTTTC
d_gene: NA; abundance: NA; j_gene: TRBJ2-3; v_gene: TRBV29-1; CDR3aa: CSVVELAPSTDTQYF; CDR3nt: TGCAGCGTTGTGGAGCTAGCGCCGAGCACAGATACGCAGTATTTT
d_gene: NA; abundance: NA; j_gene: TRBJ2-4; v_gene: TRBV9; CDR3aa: CASSSIQKNIQYF; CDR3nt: TGTGCCAGCAGCTCAATCCAGAAAAACATTCAGTACTTC
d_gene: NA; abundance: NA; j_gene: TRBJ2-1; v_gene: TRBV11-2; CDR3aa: CASSLAGFSSSYNEQFF; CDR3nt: TGTGCCAGCAGCTTAGCTGGCTTTTCTAGCTCCTACAATGAGCAGTTCTTC
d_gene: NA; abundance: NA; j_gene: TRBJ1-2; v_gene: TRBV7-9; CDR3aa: CASSPQPITSFGRVYGYAF; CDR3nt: TGTGCCAGCAGCCCACAGCCAATAACCTCGTTTGGCAGGGTCTATGGCTACGCCTTC
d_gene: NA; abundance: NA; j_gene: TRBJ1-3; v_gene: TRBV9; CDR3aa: CASSVGGVSSGNTIYF; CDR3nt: TGTGCCAGCAGCGTCGGAGGGGTGTCGTCTGGAAACACCATATATTTT
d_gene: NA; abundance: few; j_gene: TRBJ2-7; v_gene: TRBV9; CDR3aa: CASSEAPDYYGQYF; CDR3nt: TGTGCCAGCAGCGAGGCCCCAGACTACTACGGGCAGTACTTC
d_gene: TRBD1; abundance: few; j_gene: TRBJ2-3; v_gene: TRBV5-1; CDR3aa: CASSRQGSTDTQYF; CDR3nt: TGCGCCAGCAGCCGACAGGGGTCCACAGATACGCAGTATTTT
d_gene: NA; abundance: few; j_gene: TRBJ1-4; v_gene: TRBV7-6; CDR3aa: CASSLGGGRILPNEKLFF; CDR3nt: TGTGCCAGCAGCTTAGGGGGGGGACGGATCTTACCTAATGAAAAACTGTTTTTT
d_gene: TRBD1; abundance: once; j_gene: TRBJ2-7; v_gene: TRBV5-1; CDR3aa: CASSFPDRAYEQYF; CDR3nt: TGCGCCAGCAGCTTTCCGGACAGGGCCTACGAGCAGTACTTC
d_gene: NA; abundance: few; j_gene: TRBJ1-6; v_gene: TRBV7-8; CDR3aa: CASSPMSPYSPLHF; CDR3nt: TGTGCCAGCAGCCCTATGAGCCCCTATTCACCCCTCCACTTT
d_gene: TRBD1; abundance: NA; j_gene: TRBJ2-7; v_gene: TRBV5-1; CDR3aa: CASSLATGTGVYEQYF; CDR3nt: TGCGCCAGCAGCTTAGCCACCGGGACAGGAGTCTACGAGCAGTACTTC
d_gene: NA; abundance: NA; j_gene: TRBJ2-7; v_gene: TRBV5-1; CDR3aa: CASSLQVPAGFYEQYF; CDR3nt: TGCGCCAGCAGCTTGCAAGTTCCCGCAGGGTTCTACGAGCAGTACTTC
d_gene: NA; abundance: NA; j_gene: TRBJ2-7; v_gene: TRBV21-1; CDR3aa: CASSKQTSGTELGYEQYF; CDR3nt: TGTGCCAGCAGCAAACAGACTAGCGGGACCGAATTAGGCTACGAGCAGTACTTC
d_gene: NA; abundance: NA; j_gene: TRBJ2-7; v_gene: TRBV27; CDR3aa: CASSLKGLKQYF; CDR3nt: TGTGCCAGCAGTTTGAAGGGACTCAAGCAGTACTTC
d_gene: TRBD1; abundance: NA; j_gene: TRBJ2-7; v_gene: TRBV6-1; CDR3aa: CASRGQLGYEQYF; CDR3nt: TGTGCCAGCAGGGGACAGCTCGGCTACGAGCAGTACTTC
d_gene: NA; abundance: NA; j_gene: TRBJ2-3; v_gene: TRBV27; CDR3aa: CATSRVDTQYF; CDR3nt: TGTGCCACGTCGAGGGTTGATACGCAGTATTTT
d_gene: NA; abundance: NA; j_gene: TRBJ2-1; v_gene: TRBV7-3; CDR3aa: CASSSRRAGRNEQFF; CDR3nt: TGTGCCAGCAGCTCCCGGAGGGCCGGAAGGAATGAGCAGTTCTTC